This TCR beta chain was found in a study of tumor-infiltrating lymphocytes in oesophageal squamous cell carcinoma. This clonotype was seen more than once but under ten times. Using its own MiXCR run on the PCR reads, TCRdb lists one record per CDR3 protein. In the table there are under 4,500 distinct CDR3 sequences, roughly 17% of which are singletons. Germline values: CDR1 SNHLY, CDR2 FYNNEI. V gave up 6 bases and J gave up 6 bases, with 20 bases separating them. The CDR3 extends over 15 amino acids. The sequence derives from a male donor with esophageal squamous cell carcinoma. V usage is TRBV2 and J usage is TRBJ2-5; possible D gene TRBD1, 7 bases. Input material: esophageal tumor tissue. The CDR3 sequence: CASSGGTAGLKTQYF. The CDR3 nucleotides are TGTGCCAGCAGCGGCGGGACAGCCGGTTTAAAGACCCAGTACTTC.